This TCR beta chain appears in the sequencing data of a study of monozygotic twins with cystic fibrosis. Whole-study results and caveats: Nucleotide-identical clonotype sharing was significantly higher within monozygotic CF twin pairs than between unrelated CF individuals. Co-twins had the most similar V usage for 13 of 16 pairs, J for 8. Shared CDR3 numbers were not associated with age, concordance or severity. Clonality was generally low (median approximately 0.0095), higher in the most severe patients.

Produced via immunoSEQ multiplex PCR; TCRdb's table is partial and in-frame only. The sample shows over 15,000 clones, 95% to 97% of them seen only once. This CDR3 is 14 amino acids long. The junction had 6 bases not matched to a gene; V was cut back by 6 bases and J by 4 bases. The V gene's germline CDR1 is MNHEY and CDR2 SMNVEV (reference sequence). For this clone: The antigen is undetermined.

The TCR was taken from a girl under 10 years old with cystic fibrosis. Material for sequencing was blood. The rearrangement links TRBV27 to TRBJ1-5, with 7 bases lining up with TRBD1. The CDR3 sequence is CASRPGQTNQPQHF. Here the CDR3 DNA reads TGTGCCAGCAGGCCGGGACAGACAAATCAGCCCCAGCATTTT.